Listed below are T cell receptor beta chains from one sample, sequenced in a study of blood T cell repertoires in COVID-19. The assay was immunoSEQ multiplex PCR, and TCRdb's table has in-frame clones only and misses some. The table records about 440,000 clones, around nine tenths of them present only once. The sequencing sample was made of PBMCs or T cells enriched from blood (not recorded which). The receptors derive from a woman aged 18-30 years with acute COVID-19. Both conserved end residues are part of each CDR3. The D gene is left open where the match is weak. Size is stated for part of the rows, as once, few or many counts, or as a class when the clone is expanded.

CDR3aa: CASSRGVPPGNTIYF
CDR3nt: TGTGCCAGCAGTCGCGGGGTTCCCCCGGGAAACACCATATATTTT
abundance: NA
v_gene: TRBV6-5
j_gene: TRBJ1-3
d_gene: NA

CDR3aa: CASRYTSGQYEQYF
CDR3nt: TGTGCCAGCCGCTACACTAGCGGGCAATACGAGCAGTACTTC
abundance: NA
v_gene: TRBV7-2
j_gene: TRBJ2-7
d_gene: TRBD2

CDR3aa: CASSQVLSGTSRLKQYF
CDR3nt: TGCGCCAGCAGCCAAGTTCTCTCAGGGACTAGCCGTTTGAAGCAGTACTTC
abundance: NA
v_gene: TRBV4-1
j_gene: TRBJ2-7
d_gene: TRBD2

CDR3aa: CASSVQGSGNSPLHF
CDR3nt: TGTGCCAGCAGTGTCCAGGGATCGGGTAATTCACCCCTCCACTTT
abundance: NA
v_gene: TRBV25-1
j_gene: TRBJ1-6
d_gene: NA

CDR3aa: CASSQGRVDTQYF
CDR3nt: TGTGCCAGCAGTCAGGGCAGGGTAGATACGCAGTATTTT
abundance: NA
v_gene: TRBV7-9
j_gene: TRBJ2-3
d_gene: NA

CDR3aa: CATTTGLSPGNTIYF
CDR3nt: TGTGCCACCACGACAGGGCTTAGCCCTGGAAACACCATATATTTT
abundance: NA
v_gene: TRBV10-3
j_gene: TRBJ1-3
d_gene: TRBD1

CDR3aa: CASSRSGKEQYF
CDR3nt: TGTGCCAGCAGTCGAAGCGGAAAAGAGCAGTACTTC
abundance: NA
v_gene: TRBV12-3/TRBV12-4
j_gene: TRBJ2-7
d_gene: NA

CDR3aa: CASSRSNYNEQFF
CDR3nt: TGTGCCAGTAGTAGGAGCAACTACAATGAGCAGTTCTTC
abundance: NA
v_gene: TRBV19
j_gene: TRBJ2-1
d_gene: NA

CDR3aa: CASSVAGLAGGNEQFF
CDR3nt: TGTGCCAGCAGCGTAGCGGGACTAGCGGGAGGAAATGAGCAGTTCTTC
abundance: NA
v_gene: TRBV9
j_gene: TRBJ2-1
d_gene: TRBD2

CDR3aa: CASSPDRNYGYTF
CDR3nt: TGTGCCAGCAGCCCAGATCGTAACTATGGCTACACCTTC
abundance: once
v_gene: TRBV3-1/TRBV3-2
j_gene: TRBJ1-2
d_gene: NA

CDR3aa: CASSVGDRGYTF
CDR3nt: TGTGCCAGCAGCGTAGGGGACAGGGGGTACACCTTC
abundance: NA
v_gene: TRBV9
j_gene: TRBJ1-2
d_gene: TRBD1

CDR3aa: CVRSLGFSWEGSVSSGGEITEAFF
CDR3nt: TGTGTCAGAAGCTTAGGATTTTCATGGGAAGGTTCGGTCAGCTCCGGGGGGGAGATCACTGAAGCTTTCTTT
abundance: NA
v_gene: TRBV7-5
j_gene: TRBJ1-1
d_gene: NA

CDR3aa: CASSSGQNYGYTF
CDR3nt: TGTGCCAGCAGTTCGGGACAGAACTATGGCTACACCTTC
abundance: few
v_gene: TRBV28
j_gene: TRBJ1-2
d_gene: TRBD1

CDR3aa: CASSVTDSNEKLFF
CDR3nt: TGTGCCAGCAGCGTCACAGATTCTAATGAAAAACTGTTTTTT
abundance: NA
v_gene: TRBV9
j_gene: TRBJ1-4
d_gene: NA

CDR3aa: CSDETGARVEAFF
CDR3nt: TGCAGCGACGAGACAGGGGCAAGGGTTGAAGCTTTCTTT
abundance: NA
v_gene: TRBV29-1
j_gene: TRBJ1-1
d_gene: TRBD1

CDR3aa: CASSAPTFREQFF
CDR3nt: TGTGCCAGCAGCGCCCCTACTTTTCGGGAGCAGTTCTTC
abundance: NA
v_gene: TRBV9
j_gene: TRBJ2-1
d_gene: NA

CDR3aa: CASSPTGRNTEAFF
CDR3nt: TGTGCCAGCAGCCCGACAGGGAGGAACACTGAAGCTTTCTTT
abundance: NA
v_gene: TRBV11-2
j_gene: TRBJ1-1
d_gene: TRBD1

CDR3aa: CASNGDRNYGYTF
CDR3nt: TGTGCCAGTAATGGGGACAGAAACTATGGCTACACCTTC
abundance: NA
v_gene: TRBV19
j_gene: TRBJ1-2
d_gene: TRBD1

CDR3aa: CASSPKSDREVYNEQFF
CDR3nt: TGTGCCAGCAGTCCAAAGTCCGACAGGGAGGTTTACAATGAGCAGTTCTTC
abundance: NA
v_gene: TRBV6-6
j_gene: TRBJ2-1
d_gene: NA

CDR3aa: CASSLRLAGGETQYF
CDR3nt: TGTGCCAGCAGCTTGAGACTAGCGGGAGGAGAGACCCAGTACTTC
abundance: NA
v_gene: TRBV7-2
j_gene: TRBJ2-5
d_gene: TRBD2

CDR3aa: CASSLEAGLFYEQYF
CDR3nt: TGTGCCAGCAGCTTAGAAGCGGGACTGTTCTACGAGCAGTACTTC
abundance: NA
v_gene: TRBV7-9
j_gene: TRBJ2-7
d_gene: TRBD2

CDR3aa: CASSLEVRGRGGYTF
CDR3nt: TGTGCCAGCAGCTTAGAGGTCAGGGGGCGCGGTGGCTACACCTTC
abundance: once
v_gene: TRBV7-8
j_gene: TRBJ1-2
d_gene: TRBD1

CDR3aa: CASSLGTGGEKLFF
CDR3nt: TGTGCCAGCAGCTTAGGGACAGGGGGCGAAAAACTGTTTTTT
abundance: NA
v_gene: TRBV7-9
j_gene: TRBJ1-4
d_gene: TRBD1

CDR3aa: CASSYFRAGEGNTIYF
CDR3nt: TGTGCCAGCAGTTACTTCCGGGCAGGGGAGGGAAACACCATATATTTT
abundance: NA
v_gene: TRBV6-5
j_gene: TRBJ1-3
d_gene: NA

CDR3aa: CSAGGTDTQYF
CDR3nt: TGCAGTGCCGGGGGCACAGATACGCAGTATTTT
abundance: once
v_gene: TRBV20-1
j_gene: TRBJ2-3
d_gene: NA

CDR3aa: CASNRQGLGLFF
CDR3nt: TGTGCCAGCAACCGACAGGGTTTAGGGCTGTTTTTT
abundance: once
v_gene: TRBV7-9
j_gene: TRBJ1-4
d_gene: TRBD1

CDR3aa: CASSYSRQGVFWEQFF
CDR3nt: TGTGCCAGCAGTTACTCTCGGCAGGGCGTTTTTTGGGAGCAGTTCTTC
abundance: NA
v_gene: TRBV6-5
j_gene: TRBJ2-1
d_gene: NA

CDR3aa: CASSEGRAVTQYF
CDR3nt: TGTGCCAGCAGTGAAGGGCGGGCGGTTACGCAGTATTTT
abundance: NA
v_gene: TRBV2
j_gene: TRBJ2-3
d_gene: NA

CDR3aa: CASSQKLVGPNEQFF
CDR3nt: TGTGCCAGCAGCCAAAAACTAGTAGGTCCCAATGAGCAGTTCTTC
abundance: NA
v_gene: TRBV3-1/TRBV3-2
j_gene: TRBJ2-1
d_gene: NA

CDR3aa: CASSQDRESGELFF
CDR3nt: TGCGCCAGCAGCCAAGATCGGGAATCCGGGGAGCTGTTTTTT
abundance: NA
v_gene: TRBV4-3
j_gene: TRBJ2-2
d_gene: NA

CDR3aa: CASGLVGAGDTQYF
CDR3nt: TGTGCTAGTGGTTTAGTGGGAGCCGGCGATACGCAGTATTTT
abundance: NA
v_gene: TRBV12-5
j_gene: TRBJ2-3
d_gene: NA

CDR3aa: CASSPRGGRAETQYF
CDR3nt: TGTGCCAGCAGCCCCCGTGGCGGGAGGGCAGAGACCCAGTACTTC
abundance: NA
v_gene: TRBV5-4
j_gene: TRBJ2-5
d_gene: TRBD2

CDR3aa: CASSPGDSTDTQYF
CDR3nt: TGCGCCAGCAGCCCCGGGGATAGCACAGATACGCAGTATTTT
abundance: many
v_gene: TRBV5-1
j_gene: TRBJ2-3
d_gene: NA

CDR3aa: CARDAGGETQYF
CDR3nt: TGTGCCAGGGACGCGGGGGGTGAGACCCAGTACTTC
abundance: NA
v_gene: TRBV21-1
j_gene: TRBJ2-5
d_gene: NA

CDR3aa: CASIPDRPDPYEQYF
CDR3nt: TGTGCCAGCATCCCGGACAGGCCGGACCCCTACGAGCAGTACTTC
abundance: NA
v_gene: TRBV28
j_gene: TRBJ2-7
d_gene: TRBD1

CDR3aa: CASSQSDGTAYGYTF
CDR3nt: TGTGCCAGCAGCCAATCCGACGGGACTGCATATGGCTACACCTTC
abundance: NA
v_gene: TRBV7-2
j_gene: TRBJ1-2
d_gene: NA

CDR3aa: CASSSSGGARETQYF
CDR3nt: TGTGCCAGCAGTTCGAGCGGGGGGGCGAGAGAGACCCAGTACTTC
abundance: NA
v_gene: TRBV6-5
j_gene: TRBJ2-5
d_gene: TRBD2

CDR3aa: CASSPTGGLNQPQHF
CDR3nt: TGCGCCAGCAGTCCTACAGGGGGCCTAAATCAGCCCCAGCATTTT
abundance: NA
v_gene: TRBV5-1
j_gene: TRBJ1-5
d_gene: TRBD1

CDR3aa: CASSLGYTGVNTEAFF
CDR3nt: TGTGCCAGCAGCTTAGGGTATACAGGGGTGAACACTGAAGCTTTCTTT
abundance: NA
v_gene: TRBV11-2
j_gene: TRBJ1-1
d_gene: TRBD1

CDR3aa: CASRPQGIRFSGYTF
CDR3nt: TGTGCCAGCAGACCCCAGGGTATTAGGTTCAGTGGCTACACCTTC
abundance: NA
v_gene: TRBV28
j_gene: TRBJ1-2
d_gene: NA

CDR3aa: CAWTRADGREKLFF
CDR3nt: TGTGCCTGGACGAGGGCGGACGGACGGGAAAAACTGTTTTTT
abundance: NA
v_gene: TRBV30
j_gene: TRBJ1-4
d_gene: NA

CDR3aa: CASSLTGQGESYEQYF
CDR3nt: TGTGCCAGCAGCCTTACAGGACAGGGCGAGTCCTACGAGCAGTACTTC
abundance: NA
v_gene: TRBV14
j_gene: TRBJ2-7
d_gene: TRBD1

CDR3aa: CASSPANYEQFF
CDR3nt: TGTGCCAGCAGCCCAGCTAATTATGAGCAGTTCTTC
abundance: NA
v_gene: TRBV7-8
j_gene: TRBJ2-1
d_gene: NA

CDR3aa: CASSLGGQTNEKLFF
CDR3nt: TGTGCCAGCAGCTTAGGAGGGCAAACTAATGAAAAACTGTTTTTT
abundance: NA
v_gene: TRBV7-9
j_gene: TRBJ1-4
d_gene: NA

CDR3aa: CAWSSPTGSYEQYF
CDR3nt: TGTGCCTGGAGTTCCCCTACGGGGAGCTACGAGCAGTACTTC
abundance: once
v_gene: TRBV30
j_gene: TRBJ2-7
d_gene: NA

CDR3aa: CASSTGDEQYF
CDR3nt: TGTGCCAGCAGCACAGGGGACGAGCAGTACTTC
abundance: NA
v_gene: TRBV9
j_gene: TRBJ2-7
d_gene: TRBD1

CDR3aa: CASSLAVGDYNSPLHF
CDR3nt: TGCGCCAGCAGCTTGGCCGTGGGCGACTATAATTCACCCCTCCACTTT
abundance: NA
v_gene: TRBV5-1
j_gene: TRBJ1-6
d_gene: NA

CDR3aa: CASSLSLATNEKLFF
CDR3nt: TGTGCCAGCAGCTTATCTCTAGCAACTAATGAAAAACTGTTTTTT
abundance: NA
v_gene: TRBV5-8
j_gene: TRBJ1-4
d_gene: NA

CDR3aa: CASSDEAGEEETQYF
CDR3nt: TGTGCCAGCAGCGATGAGGCGGGGGAGGAGGAGACCCAGTACTTC
abundance: NA
v_gene: TRBV9
j_gene: TRBJ2-5
d_gene: TRBD2

CDR3aa: CASSFSDEQFF
CDR3nt: TGTGCCAGCAGCTTTAGCGATGAGCAGTTCTTC
abundance: NA
v_gene: TRBV27
j_gene: TRBJ2-1
d_gene: NA

CDR3aa: CASSEGGIGNEQFF
CDR3nt: TGTGCCAGCAGTGAGGGGGGAATTGGAAATGAGCAGTTCTTC
abundance: NA
v_gene: TRBV2
j_gene: TRBJ2-1
d_gene: NA

CDR3aa: CAWTLEGANTEAFF
CDR3nt: TGTGCCTGGACTCTCGAGGGGGCTAACACTGAAGCTTTCTTT
abundance: NA
v_gene: TRBV30
j_gene: TRBJ1-1
d_gene: TRBD1